This T cell receptor (beta chain) was retrieved from a study of blood T cell repertoires in COVID-19. Study-level background: Sources were T cells, B-cell-depleted T cells, or PBMCs; the material itself was cDNA or gDNA.

The data were produced by immunoSEQ multiplex PCR, yet TCRdb's version contains in-frame clones alone and is incomplete. This sample has about 150,000 clones, with roughly 90% found just once. Patients at the Seattle site were enrolled during active infection and followed longitudinally. V was shortened by 4 bases and J by 4 bases, with 10 bases between the two germline ends. This CDR3 region has 14 residues. Germline V gene data show CDR1 as LGHNA and CDR2 as YSLEER. This chain connects TRBV4-3 to TRBJ2-2; D unclear. The sequencing input was peripheral blood. This TCR was recovered from a man younger than 30 with COVID-19, enrolled during active disease. The CDR3 here is CASSRGYRTGELFF. In nucleotides, the CDR3 is TGCGCCAGCAGCCGAGGCTACCGCACCGGGGAGCTGTTTTTT.